The 31 T cell receptor beta chains below all came from one sample that was sequenced in a study of post-analysis software for immune sequencing data. Unique molecular identifiers were present in the TCR beta cDNA libraries. TCRdb fed the PCR reads into MiXCR, producing one record per CDR3 protein. The table includes around 700,000 distinct CDR3 sequences, roughly three fifths detected once. Overall study findings and caveats: Four or five TRBV segments were more frequent in patients than controls; TRBV5-6, TRBV5-1 and TRBV20-1 belonged to this group.

Their recognized antigens are unknown. Source material: blood. The receptor set was obtained from a girl aged 2 to 9 with multiple sclerosis.

With respect to this clonotype: An end of the junction does not agree with germline; a read error may underlie this. This chain joins TRBV12-3 or TRBV12-4 and TRBJ2-5; no firm D call. CDR3 length equals 12 residues. In DNA form, the CDR3 reads TGTGTCAGCGTCGAGTCCGCCGGGACCCAGTACTTC. As protein: CVSVESAGTQYF.

V usage is TRBV3-1 and J usage is TRBJ2-1; 9 nucleotides agree with TRBD1. There are 16 residues in the CDR3. Unmatched junction bases numbered 11, after V lost 4 bases and J lost 7 bases. Germline values: CDR1 LGHDT, CDR2 YNNKEL (reference sequence). The CDR3 DNA follows: TGTGCCAGCAGCCTATTCGGGACAGGGTTGGAAAATGAGCAGTTCTTC. It is translated as CASSLFGTGLENEQFF.

This clonotype showed up just a few times. The chain links TRBV6-5 to TRBJ2-1; perhaps TRBD2 as D (6 bases). The CDR3 loop spans 13 amino acids. The germline V gene has CDR1 MNHEY and CDR2 SVGAGI. With 5 bases removed from V and 8 bases from J, the gap between germline ends came to 13 bases. The CDR3 region is CASSHRDSHEQFF. For the CDR3, the DNA is TGTGCCAGCAGTCACCGGGACTCCCATGAGCAGTTCTTC.

The chain uses TRBV2 and TRBJ2-1, with D perhaps assigned TRBD1 or TRBD2 (5 bases each). V lost 5 bases and J 6 bases, leaving 17 bases between the germline ends. The germline V gene encodes CDR1 SNHLY and CDR2 FYNNEI. The CDR3 is made up of 15 amino acids. As DNA, the CDR3 is TGTGCCAGCAGTAATTGGGACCCTAAGGTCAATGAGCAGTTCTTC. This translates into CASSNWDPKVNEQFF.

The chain is built from TRBV29-1 and TRBJ2-5; TRBD1 might be the D (6 bases). The V end lost 4 bases, the J end lost 0 bases, and 12 bases lay between the germline ends. CDR1 is SQVTM, CDR2 ANQGSEA, per germline. This CDR3 region has 14 residues. The CDR3 nucleotides read TGCAGCGTTGGAAGGTCAGGGGACCAAGAGACCCAGTACTTC. Its translation: CSVGRSGDQETQYF.

V and J are TRBV29-1 and TRBJ1-2; 12 positions agree with TRBD1. The V segment lost 6 bases and the J segment 9 bases; nucleotides outside the gene matches: 8. This CDR3 is 13 amino acids long. Germline V gene data show CDR1 as SQVTM and CDR2 as ANQGSEA. The CDR3 DNA is TGCAGCGTATCGGGACAGGGGGCTGAGAGCTACACCTTC. It codes for CSVSGQGAESYTF.

The chain is built from TRBV29-1 and TRBJ2-3; 7 bases match TRBD1. This CDR3 region has 15 residues. With 0 bases clipped from V and 2 bases from J, the junction kept 5 bases outside the gene matches. Looked up from germline, CDR1 is SQVTM and CDR2 is ANQGSEA. In DNA, the CDR3 is TGCAGCGTTGAAGATCTGAGGGGGCTCACAGATACGCAGTATTTT. Encoded protein: CSVEDLRGLTDTQYF.

This chain uses TRBV7-2 with TRBJ2-3; 11 bases match TRBD2. The CDR3 contains 16 residues. Germline V gene lookup returns CDR1 SGHTA and CDR2 FQGNSA. The V and J ends lost 1 base and 4 bases, in that order; junction bases with no gene match: 4. The CDR3 nucleotides read TGTGCCAGCAGCTTAGTAGCGGGAGGGCCCCCAGATACGCAGTATTTT. Amino acid sequence: CASSLVAGGPPDTQYF.

This clonotype has more than one count but fewer than ten. The CDR3 here is CATSDSGPESNYGYTF. CDR3 DNA sequence: TGTGCCACCAGTGATTCCGGGCCAGAATCAAACTATGGCTACACCTTC. The chain uses TRBV24-1 and TRBJ1-2; D is undetermined. Deletions cut 2 bases from V and 2 bases from J, with 14 bases between. The germline V gene encodes CDR1 KGHDR and CDR2 SFDVKD. This CDR3 spans 16 amino acids.

This chain links TRBV29-1 with TRBJ2-7, with D perhaps assigned TRBD1 or TRBD2 (6 bases each). V lost 6 bases, J lost 0 bases, and 21 bases lay in between. Germline lookup yields CDR1 SQVTM and CDR2 ANQGSEA. The CDR3 is 16 residues long. The CDR3, as DNA: TGCAGCGTCGGAGAAACAGGGACTTCAGTCTCCTACGAGCAGTACTTC. Translating gives CSVGETGTSVSYEQYF.

This clonotype was recorded only once. The chain has TRBV4-3 and TRBJ2-1; weak D call: TRBD2 (5 bases). The CDR3 is 15 residues long. V lost 0 bases and J 7 bases, leaving 13 bases between the germline ends. Germline V gene lookup returns CDR1 LGHNA and CDR2 YSLEER. CDR3 in DNA: TGCGCCAGCAGCCAAGACGGGCTAGGCGGGAATGAGCAGTTCTTC. This encodes CASSQDGLGGNEQFF.

This clonotype turned up a few times. The chain uses TRBV5-5 and TRBJ1-6, with D perhaps matching TRBD1 (5 bases). V shed 4 bases and J shed 7 bases, with 18 bases lying between them. The CDR3 loop spans 16 amino acids. Germline-derived CDR1 and CDR2 are SGHKS and YYEKEE (reference sequence). The CDR3 coding sequence is TGTGCCAGCAGCATGACAGCCGACAATCGCAATTCACCCCTCCACTTT. Its protein product is CASSMTADNRNSPLHF.

V is TRBV7-2 and J is TRBJ1-1; a possible D gene is TRBD1 (6 bases). The germline V gene has CDR1 SGHTA and CDR2 FQGNSA. The V gene lost 1 base and the J gene lost 5 bases, with 14 bases spanning the gap. The CDR3 is made up of 15 amino acids. In nucleotides, the CDR3 is TGTGCCAGCAGCTTAGTCAGGGGTGGAACTACTGAAGCTTTCTTT. This sequence encodes CASSLVRGGTTEAFF.

This clonotype was observed a handful of times. The V call is TRBV5-1, the J call TRBJ1-1; D is ambiguous. V lost 3 bases to trimming and J lost 5 bases, with 11 bases between them. The CDR3 contains 13 residues. The germline V gene has CDR1 SGHRS and CDR2 YFSETQ. In DNA, the CDR3 is TGCGCCAGCAGCTATTCTTGGGGTACTGAAGCTTTCTTT. Its translation is CASSYSWGTEAFF.

The rearrangement uses TRBV20-1 and TRBJ1-1; the match to TRBD1 covers 10 bases. The CDR3 has 15 amino acids. Trimming at V came to 3 bases and at J to 0 bases, leaving 4 bases not matched to a gene. The germline V gene has CDR1 DFQATT and CDR2 SNEGSKA (reference sequence). The CDR3 nucleotides read TGCAGTGCTAGCCGGGACAGGGGCATGAACACTGAAGCTTTCTTT. Translated: CSASRDRGMNTEAFF.

The chain combines TRBV7-9 with TRBJ2-1, with 8 bases identical to TRBD2. J gave up 4 bases and V 11 bases, and 10 bases lay outside the gene matches. The CDR3 consists of 14 residues. Germline V gene data show CDR1 as SEHNR and CDR2 as FQNEAQ (reference sequence). The CDR3, as DNA: TGTGCCGGAAGCGGTAGCGGGGATTACAATGAGCAGTTCTTC. The encoded protein is CAGSGSGDYNEQFF.

This chain joins TRBV7-6 and TRBJ2-6, with D unclear. The CDR3 has 12 amino acids. The germline gives CDR1 SGHVS, CDR2 FNYEAQ. V shed 8 bases and J shed 4 bases, with 6 bases lying between them. The DNA of the CDR3 is TGTGCCAGCCTTTCCGGGGCCAACGTCCTGACTTTC. This codes for CASLSGANVLTF.

The V call is TRBV30, the J call TRBJ1-2; tentatively, D is TRBD1 (6 bases). The length of the CDR3 is 14 residues. V was trimmed by 3 bases and J by 2 bases, leaving 13 bases between them. Per germline, CDR1 GTSNPN and CDR2 SVGIG (reference sequence). The CDR3 protein is CAWRRADRNYGYTF. CDR3 nucleotide sequence: TGTGCCTGGAGAAGGGCCGACAGGAACTATGGCTACACCTTC.

Comment on this clonotype: This could be a read error, since a much larger clone is one nucleotide away. This sequence joins TRBV7-2 and TRBJ1-4; the D gene is possibly TRBD1 (6 bases). The CDR3 totals 13 residues. Trimming shortened V by 8 bases and J by 7 bases, and 14 bases separated the two germline ends. The germline CDR1 and CDR2 sequences are SGHTA and FQGNSA. The CDR3 sequence: CASRQVRGEKLFF. The CDR3, as DNA: TGTGCCAGCCGCCAGGTCAGGGGTGAAAAACTGTTTTTT. Variable domain in full (rest from reference TRBV7-2 and TRBJ1-4): GAGVSQSPSNKVTEKGKDVELRCDPISGHTALYWYRQSLGQGLEFLIYFQGNSAPDKSGLPSDRFSAERTGGSVSTLTIQRTQQEDSAVYLCASRQVRGEKLFFGSGTQLSVL.

This rearrangement joins TRBV12-3 or TRBV12-4 to TRBJ2-3; 11 nucleotides match TRBD2. CDR3 size: 15 residues. V lost 7 bases, J lost 5 bases, and 8 bases stayed unmatched. As DNA, the CDR3 is TGTGCCAGCACTGCCCTAGCGGGAGGAGGAGATACGCAGTATTTT. It is translated as CASTALAGGGDTQYF.

The rearrangement uses TRBV5-5 and TRBJ2-5; TRBD2 is a possible D gene (6 bases). The V gene's germline CDR1 is SGHKS and CDR2 YYEKEE (reference sequence). Trimming took 4 bases from V and 11 from J, leaving 12 bases between them. This CDR3 contains 11 residues. The CDR3 DNA reads as TGTGCCAGCAGCCGGGACTCTCAGCAGTACTTC. Translating gives CASSRDSQQYF.

CDR3 loop: CASSLSSTGKGYTF. CDR3 nucleotides: TGTGCCAGCAGCTTATCTAGTACAGGGAAGGGCTACACCTTC. The J gene is TRBJ1-2, the V gene TRBV11-2; tentatively, D is TRBD1 (6 bases). Germline values: CDR1 SGHAT, CDR2 FQNNGV. Trimming pared 2 bases from V and 8 bases from J, leaving 15 bases between. The length of the CDR3 is 14 residues. Filled out from reference TRBV11-2 and TRBJ1-2, the complete variable domain reads EAGVAQSPRYKIIEKRQSVAFWCNPISGHATLYWYQQILGQGPKLLIQFQNNGVVDDSQLPKDRFSAERLKGVDSTLKIQPAKLEDSAVYLCASSLSSTGKGYTFGSGTRLTVV.

This clonotype was found a few times. The chain carries TRBV25-1 and TRBJ1-6; no reliable D call. The germline V gene has CDR1 MGHDK and CDR2 SYGVNS. This CDR3 contains 13 residues. V was pared by 8 bases and J by 0 bases, with 5 bases between. The CDR3 coding sequence is TGTGCCAGCCAAAGCTCCTATAATTCACCCCTCCACTTT. It is translated as CASQSSYNSPLHF.

The chain has TRBV10-3 and TRBJ2-1; 9 positions match TRBD2. This CDR3 contains 14 residues. Germline V lookup: CDR1 ENHRY, CDR2 SYGVKD. Trimming removed 8 bases from V and 1 base from J; junction bases left unmatched: 3. The DNA for the CDR3 is TGTGCCATCGCTAGCGGGGTATCCTACAATGAGCAGTTCTTC. This codes for CAIASGVSYNEQFF.

This chain links TRBV6-5 with TRBJ1-5; the D is unclear. This CDR3 contains 15 residues. Germline values: CDR1 MNHEY, CDR2 SVGAGI. V was clipped by 4 bases and J by 0 bases, with 10 bases between them. CDR3 in amino acids: CASSLSGLSNQPQHF. The CDR3 nucleotides are TGTGCCAGCAGTTTATCCGGACTTAGCAATCAGCCCCAGCATTTT.

The chain recombines TRBV15 with TRBJ2-1, with D hard to call. Per germline, CDR1 LNHNV and CDR2 YYDKDF (reference sequence). Trimming cost V 0 bases and J 9 bases, with 9 bases left between them. The CDR3 consists of 13 residues. The CDR3 spells CATSRDHWGEQFF. The CDR3 DNA reads as TGTGCCACCAGCAGAGATCATTGGGGTGAGCAGTTCTTC.

The chain couples TRBV6-4 to TRBJ2-1, with 8 bases lining up with TRBD2. Germline-derived CDR1 and CDR2 are MRHNA and SNTAGT. V lost 11 bases to trimming and J lost 5 bases; unmatched junction nucleotides: 11. This CDR3 is 14 amino acids long. The CDR3 spells CAGNRGGRDNEQFF. Here the CDR3 DNA reads TGTGCCGGCAATCGGGGGGGCCGAGACAATGAGCAGTTCTTC.

The V call is TRBV24-1, the J call TRBJ2-1, with 12 positions matching TRBD2. Trimming cost V 3 bases and J 7 bases; bases outside gene matches: 9. CDR1 is KGHDR and CDR2 is SFDVKD in the germline V gene. CDR3 length equals 17 residues. CDR3 loop: CATSDPSGTSGLNEQFF. CDR3 nucleotide sequence: TGTGCCACCAGTGATCCCTCCGGGACTAGCGGGTTAAATGAGCAGTTCTTC.

This clonotype was counted only a few times. This rearrangement joins TRBV2 to TRBJ1-6, with D unclear. CDR1 and CDR2 (germline): SNHLY, FYNNEI. Trimming left V 8 bases short and J 7 bases short, with 12 bases between. The CDR3 extends over 13 amino acids. CDR3 coding DNA: TGTGCCAGCCAGGTGGGGTGGAATTCACCCCTCCACTTT. This codes for CASQVGWNSPLHF.

This clonotype was seen once. J is TRBJ2-3 and V is TRBV20-1, with D maybe TRBD1 (6 bases). Trimming stripped 3 bases from V and 5 bases from J, with 9 bases between. Germline lookup yields CDR1 DFQATT and CDR2 SNEGSKA (reference sequence). This CDR3 contains 12 residues. In nucleotides, the CDR3 is TGCAGTGCTAGCGCAGGGGAAGATACGCAGTATTTT. This sequence encodes CSASAGEDTQYF.

The chain combines TRBV7-9 with TRBJ1-2; D perhaps matches TRBD1 (6 bases). Trimming left V 2 bases short and J 3 bases short, with 13 bases between. Germline CDR1 reads SEHNR; CDR2 reads FQNEAQ (reference sequence). The CDR3 extends over 15 amino acids. In nucleotides, the CDR3 is TGTGCCAGCAGCTTAACCAGGGGTTCCTACTATGGCTACACCTTC. This translates into CASSLTRGSYYGYTF.